This T cell receptor (beta chain) was identified during a study of control samples from healthy donors and cancer patients. V was pared by 10 bases and J by 2 bases, with 11 bases between. CDR3 length: 13 residues. The germline gives CDR1 LNHDA, CDR2 SQIVND (reference sequence). Produced via immunoSEQ multiplex PCR; TCRdb's table is partial and in-frame only. This sample has roughly 130,000 clones, with about 92% found just once. This clonotype originated in a man over 45 with head and neck cancer. The chain combines TRBV19 with TRBJ2-2, with D perhaps matching TRBD2 (5 bases). Sample: PBMCs. DNA of the CDR3: TGTGCCACCTTGGACTCCAACACCGGGGAGCTGTTTTTT. Its protein is CATLDSNTGELFF.